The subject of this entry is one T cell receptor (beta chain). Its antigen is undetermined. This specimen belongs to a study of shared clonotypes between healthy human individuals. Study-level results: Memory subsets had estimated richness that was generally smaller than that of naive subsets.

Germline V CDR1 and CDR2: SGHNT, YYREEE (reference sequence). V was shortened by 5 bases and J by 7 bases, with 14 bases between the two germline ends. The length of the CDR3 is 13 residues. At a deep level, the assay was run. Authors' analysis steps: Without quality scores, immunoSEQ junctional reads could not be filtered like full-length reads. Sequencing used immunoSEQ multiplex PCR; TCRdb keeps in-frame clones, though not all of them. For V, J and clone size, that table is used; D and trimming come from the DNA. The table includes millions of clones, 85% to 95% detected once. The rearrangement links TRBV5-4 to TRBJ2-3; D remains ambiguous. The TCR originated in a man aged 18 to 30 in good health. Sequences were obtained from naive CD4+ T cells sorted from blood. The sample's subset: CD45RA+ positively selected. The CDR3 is CASSSLREYTQYF. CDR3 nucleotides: TGTGCCAGCAGTTCCCTCCGAGAGTATACGCAGTATTTT. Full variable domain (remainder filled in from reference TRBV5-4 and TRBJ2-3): ETGVTQSPTHLIKTRGQQVTLRCSSQSGHNTVSWYQQALGQGPQFIFQYYREEENGRGNFPPRFSGLQFPNYSSELNVNALELDDSALYLCASSSLREYTQYFGPGTRLTVL.